This record covers a single T cell receptor (beta chain). The data derive from a study of blood T cell repertoires in COVID-19. Across the study: Sources were T cells, B-cell-depleted T cells, or PBMCs; the material itself was cDNA or gDNA.

Germline values: CDR1 DFQATT, CDR2 SNEGSKA (reference sequence). The J segment lost 4 bases and the V segment lost 3 bases, leaving 3 bases of the junction unmatched. This CDR3 is 13 amino acids long. Per the authors' pipeline: Reference gene primer amplification yielded estimated nucleated cell counts. Only in-frame clones appear in the TCRdb table, and some are missing; sequencing was by immunoSEQ multiplex PCR. That table is the source of V, J and clone size, and D and trimming were worked out from the DNA. The sample carries around 120,000 clones, 87% recorded once. The sequencing input was peripheral blood. The chain is built from TRBV20-1 and TRBJ2-7, with 10 bases aligning to TRBD2. This TCR was sampled from an older woman with acute or convalescent COVID-19. The CDR3 reads CSASPSGGYEQYF. For the CDR3, the DNA is TGCAGTGCTAGTCCTAGCGGGGGTTACGAGCAGTACTTC.